In its sample, the clone carrying this T cell receptor (beta chain) was seen many times. What it binds is unknown. The record originates from a study of T cells after yellow fever vaccination. General study findings and limits: Of the clonotypes, a small share occurred in both CD4 and CD8 compartments. Repertoires obtained by FACS sorting could include abundant clonotypes that entered as contaminants from the bulk population.

With 5 bases clipped from V and 3 bases from J, the junction kept 6 bases outside the gene matches. The CDR3 sequence is 15 residues long. Per the germline V gene, CDR1 is SGHTA and CDR2 is FQGNSA. Making TCR cDNA involved 5'RACE template switching, which added UMIs and a universal primer site. TCRdb re-analysed the 5' RACE reads in MiXCR, keeping a single row per CDR3 protein. The sample has about 320,000 distinct CDR3 sequences; about 10% are singletons. The clonotype was recovered from a man aged 18 to 29 who received the YFV17D yellow fever vaccine. Sequenced here: CD4+ T cells sorted from PBMCs, sampled 45 days after the yellow fever booster vaccination. This chain joins TRBV7-2 and TRBJ1-5; 8 nucleotides align to TRBD1. CDR3 residues: CASSLGQGDNQPQHF. The CDR3 DNA reads TGTGCCAGCAGCCTTGGACAGGGTGACAATCAGCCCCAGCATTTT.